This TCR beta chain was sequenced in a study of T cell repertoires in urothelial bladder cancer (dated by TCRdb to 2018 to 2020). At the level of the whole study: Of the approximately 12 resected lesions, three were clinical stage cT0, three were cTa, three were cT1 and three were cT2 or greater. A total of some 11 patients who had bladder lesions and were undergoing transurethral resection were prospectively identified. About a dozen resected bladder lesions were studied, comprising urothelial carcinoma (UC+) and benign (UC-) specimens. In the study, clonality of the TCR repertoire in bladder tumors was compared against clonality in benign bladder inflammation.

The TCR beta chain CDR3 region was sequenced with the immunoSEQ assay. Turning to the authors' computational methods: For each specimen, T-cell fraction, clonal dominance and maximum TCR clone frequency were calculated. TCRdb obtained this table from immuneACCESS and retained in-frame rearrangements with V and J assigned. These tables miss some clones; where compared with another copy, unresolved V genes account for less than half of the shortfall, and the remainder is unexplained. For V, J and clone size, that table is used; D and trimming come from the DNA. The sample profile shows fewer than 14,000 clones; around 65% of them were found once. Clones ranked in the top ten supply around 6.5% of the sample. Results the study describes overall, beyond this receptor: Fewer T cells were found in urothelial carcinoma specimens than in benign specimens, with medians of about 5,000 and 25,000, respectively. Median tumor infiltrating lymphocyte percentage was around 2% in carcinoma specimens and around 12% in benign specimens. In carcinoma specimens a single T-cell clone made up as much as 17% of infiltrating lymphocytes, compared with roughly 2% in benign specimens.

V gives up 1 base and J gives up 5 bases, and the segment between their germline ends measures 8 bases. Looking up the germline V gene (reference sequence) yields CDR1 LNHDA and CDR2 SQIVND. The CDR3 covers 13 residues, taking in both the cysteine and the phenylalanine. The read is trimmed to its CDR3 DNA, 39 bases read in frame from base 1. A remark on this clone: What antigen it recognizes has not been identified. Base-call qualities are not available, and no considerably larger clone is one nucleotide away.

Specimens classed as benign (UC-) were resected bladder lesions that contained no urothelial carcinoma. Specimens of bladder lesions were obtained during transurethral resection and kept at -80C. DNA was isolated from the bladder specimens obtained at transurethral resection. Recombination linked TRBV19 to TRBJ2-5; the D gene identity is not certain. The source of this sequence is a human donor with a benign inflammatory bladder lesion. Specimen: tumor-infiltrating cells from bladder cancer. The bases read TGTGCCAGTAGTATAGTTCCAAGGGAGACCCAGTACTTC. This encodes CASSIVPRETQYF.